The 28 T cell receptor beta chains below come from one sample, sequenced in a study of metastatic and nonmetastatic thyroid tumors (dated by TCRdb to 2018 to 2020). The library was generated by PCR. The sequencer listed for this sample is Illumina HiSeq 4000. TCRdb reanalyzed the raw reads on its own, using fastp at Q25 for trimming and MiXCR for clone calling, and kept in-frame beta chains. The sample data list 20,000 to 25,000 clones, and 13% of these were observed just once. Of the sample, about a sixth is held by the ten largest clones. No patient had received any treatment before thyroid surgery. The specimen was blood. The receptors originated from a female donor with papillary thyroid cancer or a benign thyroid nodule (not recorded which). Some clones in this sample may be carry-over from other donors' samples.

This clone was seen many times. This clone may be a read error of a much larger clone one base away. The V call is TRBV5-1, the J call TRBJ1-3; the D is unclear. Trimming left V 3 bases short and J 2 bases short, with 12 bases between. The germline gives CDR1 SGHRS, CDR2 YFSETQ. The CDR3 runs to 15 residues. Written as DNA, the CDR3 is TGCGCCAGCAGCTGGATGGGCGTTCCTGGAAACACCATATATTTT. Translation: CASSWMGVPGNTIYF.

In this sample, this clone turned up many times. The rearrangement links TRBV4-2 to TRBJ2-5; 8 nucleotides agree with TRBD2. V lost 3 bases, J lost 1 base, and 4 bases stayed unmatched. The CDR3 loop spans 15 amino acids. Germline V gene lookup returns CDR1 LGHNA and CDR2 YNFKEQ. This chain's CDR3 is CASSQGTSGQETQYF. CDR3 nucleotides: TGTGCCAGCAGCCAGGGTACTAGCGGCCAAGAGACCCAGTACTTC.

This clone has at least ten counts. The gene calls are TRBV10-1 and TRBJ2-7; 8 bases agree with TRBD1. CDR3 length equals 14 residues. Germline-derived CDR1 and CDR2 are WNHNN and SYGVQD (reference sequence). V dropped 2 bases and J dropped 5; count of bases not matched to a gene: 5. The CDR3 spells CASSERTGYNEQYF. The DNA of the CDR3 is TGCGCCAGCAGTGAGAGGACAGGGTATAACGAGCAGTACTTC.

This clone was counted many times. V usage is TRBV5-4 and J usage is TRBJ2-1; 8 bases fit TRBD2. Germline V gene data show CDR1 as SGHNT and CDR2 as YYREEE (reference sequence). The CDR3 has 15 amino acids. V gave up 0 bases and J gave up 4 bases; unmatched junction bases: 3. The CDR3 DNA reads TGTGCCAGCAGCTTGGGGGGACTAGGGTACAATGAGCAGTTCTTC. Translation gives CASSLGGLGYNEQFF.

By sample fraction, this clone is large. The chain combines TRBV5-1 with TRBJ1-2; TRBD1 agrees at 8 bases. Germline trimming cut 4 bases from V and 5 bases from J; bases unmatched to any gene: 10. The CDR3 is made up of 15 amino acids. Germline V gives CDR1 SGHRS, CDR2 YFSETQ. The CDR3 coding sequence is TGCGCCAGCAGCCCCGGACAGGGTTTCGGTTATGGCTACACCTTC. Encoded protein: CASSPGQGFGYGYTF.

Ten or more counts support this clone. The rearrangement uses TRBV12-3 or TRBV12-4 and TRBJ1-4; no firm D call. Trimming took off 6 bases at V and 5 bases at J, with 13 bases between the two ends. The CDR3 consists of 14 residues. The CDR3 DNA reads TGTGCCAGCAGATCCCCAGTGGAAAATGAAAAACTGTTTTTT. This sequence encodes CASRSPVENEKLFF.

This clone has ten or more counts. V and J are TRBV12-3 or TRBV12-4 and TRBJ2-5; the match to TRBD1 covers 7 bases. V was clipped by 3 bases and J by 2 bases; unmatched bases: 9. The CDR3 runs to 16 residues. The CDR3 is CASSLGQGVVQETQYF. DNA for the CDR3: TGTGCCAGCAGTTTGGGCCAGGGGGTGGTGCAAGAGACCCAGTACTTC.

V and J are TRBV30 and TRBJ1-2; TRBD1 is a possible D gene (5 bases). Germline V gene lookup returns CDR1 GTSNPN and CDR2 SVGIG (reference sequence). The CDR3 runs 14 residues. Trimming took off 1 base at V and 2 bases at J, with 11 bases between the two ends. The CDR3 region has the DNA TGTGCCTGGAGTGCCGAGACAGCAAACTATGGCTACACCTTC. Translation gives CAWSAETANYGYTF.

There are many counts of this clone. The CDR3 loop reads CASSIAVRDRVHEQYF. Here the CDR3 DNA reads TGTGCCAGTAGTATAGCAGTCCGGGACAGGGTACACGAGCAGTACTTC. The chain joins TRBV19 to TRBJ2-7; 9 positions match TRBD1. The V segment lost 1 base and the J segment 5 bases; nucleotides outside the gene matches: 9. The CDR3 sequence is 16 residues long. The germline V gene encodes CDR1 LNHDA and CDR2 SQIVND (reference sequence).

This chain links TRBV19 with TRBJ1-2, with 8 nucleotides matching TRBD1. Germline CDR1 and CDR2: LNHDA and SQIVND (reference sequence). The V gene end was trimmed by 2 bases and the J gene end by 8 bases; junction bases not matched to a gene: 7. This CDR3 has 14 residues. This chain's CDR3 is CASSILGQENGYTF. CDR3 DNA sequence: TGTGCCAGTAGTATATTGGGACAGGAGAACGGCTACACCTTC.

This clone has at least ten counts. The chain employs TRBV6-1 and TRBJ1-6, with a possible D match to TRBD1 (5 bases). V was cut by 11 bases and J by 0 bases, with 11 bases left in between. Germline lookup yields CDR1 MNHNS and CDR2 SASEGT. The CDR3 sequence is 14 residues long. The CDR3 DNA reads TGTGCCTCAAAAGACAGCTCCTATAATTCACCCCTCCACTTT. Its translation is CASKDSSYNSPLHF.

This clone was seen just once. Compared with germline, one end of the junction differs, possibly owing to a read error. As DNA, the CDR3 is TGTGCCAACAGCTCCTGGGAGGCGGGGGATACGCAGTATTTT. Residues: CANSSWEAGDTQYF. V usage is TRBV7-2 and J usage is TRBJ2-3; perhaps TRBD2 as D (6 bases). The germline V gene has CDR1 SGHTA and CDR2 FQGNSA. The CDR3 is 14 amino acids.

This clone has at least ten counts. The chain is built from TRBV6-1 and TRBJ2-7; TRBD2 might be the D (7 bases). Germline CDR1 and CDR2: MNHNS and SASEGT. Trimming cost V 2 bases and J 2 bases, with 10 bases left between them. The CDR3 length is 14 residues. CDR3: CASSERGAPYEQYF. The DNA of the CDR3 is TGTGCCAGCAGTGAACGGGGGGCCCCCTACGAGCAGTACTTC.

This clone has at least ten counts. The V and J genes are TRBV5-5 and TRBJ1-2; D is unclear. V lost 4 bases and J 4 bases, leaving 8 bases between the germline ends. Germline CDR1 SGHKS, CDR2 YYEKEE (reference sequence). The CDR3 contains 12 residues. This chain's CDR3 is CASSPAGYGYTF. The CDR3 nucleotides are TGTGCCAGCAGCCCCGCTGGCTATGGCTACACCTTC.

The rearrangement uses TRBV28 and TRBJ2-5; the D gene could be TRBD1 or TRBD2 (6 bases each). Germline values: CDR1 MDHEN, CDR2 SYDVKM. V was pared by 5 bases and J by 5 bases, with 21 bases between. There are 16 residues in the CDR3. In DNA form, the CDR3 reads TGTGCCAGCAGTGGGAAAGGGGGGACTTCTTGGGAGACCCAGTACTTC. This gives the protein CASSGKGGTSWETQYF.

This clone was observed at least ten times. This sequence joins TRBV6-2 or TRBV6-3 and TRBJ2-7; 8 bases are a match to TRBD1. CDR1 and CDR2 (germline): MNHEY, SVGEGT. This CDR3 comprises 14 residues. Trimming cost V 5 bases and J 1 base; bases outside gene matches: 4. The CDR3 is CASSDRGNSYEQYF. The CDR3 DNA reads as TGTGCCAGCAGTGACAGGGGCAATTCCTACGAGCAGTACTTC.

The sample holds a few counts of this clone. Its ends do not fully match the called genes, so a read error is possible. CDR3 sequence (DNA): TGCAGCGTTGGACCCCTCAGGGGCGAGGGGGGCAATGAGCAGATCTTC. Its protein is CSVGPLRGEGGNEQIF. V usage is TRBV29-1 and J usage is TRBJ2-1; either TRBD1 or TRBD2 may supply D (6 bases each). Germline-derived CDR1 and CDR2 are SQVTM and ANQGSEA. This CDR3 has 16 residues.

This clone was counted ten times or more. The CDR3 loop reads CSATIPPANTEAFF. For the CDR3, the DNA is TGCAGTGCTACCATACCCCCAGCGAACACTGAAGCTTTCTTT. The chain is built from TRBV20-1 and TRBJ1-1; D call uncertain. CDR1 DFQATT and CDR2 SNEGSKA come from the germline V gene (reference sequence). V was shortened by 4 bases and J by 1 base, with 13 bases between the two germline ends. The CDR3 length is 14 residues.

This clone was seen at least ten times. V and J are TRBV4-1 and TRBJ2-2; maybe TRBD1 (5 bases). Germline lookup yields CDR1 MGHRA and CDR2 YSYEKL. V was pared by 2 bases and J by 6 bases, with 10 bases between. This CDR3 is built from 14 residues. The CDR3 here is CASSQIPGPGELFF. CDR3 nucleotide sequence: TGCGCCAGCAGCCAAATCCCAGGGCCCGGGGAGCTGTTTTTT.

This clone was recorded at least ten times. CDR3 in amino acids: CAISGTGYGYTF. DNA for the CDR3: TGTGCCATCAGTGGGACAGGGTATGGCTACACCTTC. The chain recombines TRBV10-3 with TRBJ1-2, with 8 bases identical to TRBD1. Germline V gene lookup returns CDR1 ENHRY and CDR2 SYGVKD. The V segment lost 4 bases and the J segment 5 bases; nucleotides outside the gene matches: 0. The CDR3 is made up of 12 amino acids.

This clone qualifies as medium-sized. The CDR3 DNA follows: TGTGCCAGCAGCCGTACTAGCGGAATATCCTACAATGAGCAGTTCTTC. This encodes CASSRTSGISYNEQFF. The chain joins TRBV12-3 or TRBV12-4 to TRBJ2-1, with TRBD2 identical over 8 bases. V lost 6 bases to trimming and J lost 1 base; unmatched junction nucleotides: 8. This CDR3 is built from 16 residues.

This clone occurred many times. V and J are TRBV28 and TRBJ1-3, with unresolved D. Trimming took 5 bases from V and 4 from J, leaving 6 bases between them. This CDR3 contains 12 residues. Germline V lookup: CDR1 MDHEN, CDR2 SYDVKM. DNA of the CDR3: TGTGCCAGCAGTGTGACCGGAAACACCATATATTTT. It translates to CASSVTGNTIYF.

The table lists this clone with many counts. CDR3 coding DNA: TGTGCCAGCAGTGTTGGGACAGGGGGCCAGCAGCCCCAGCATTTT. Translating gives CASSVGTGGQQPQHF. This sequence joins TRBV6-1 and TRBJ1-5; 12 positions match TRBD1. After removal of 4 bases from V and 7 bases from J, the junction contained 5 bases not matched to a gene. Germline CDR1 reads MNHNS; CDR2 reads SASEGT. The CDR3 is made up of 15 amino acids.

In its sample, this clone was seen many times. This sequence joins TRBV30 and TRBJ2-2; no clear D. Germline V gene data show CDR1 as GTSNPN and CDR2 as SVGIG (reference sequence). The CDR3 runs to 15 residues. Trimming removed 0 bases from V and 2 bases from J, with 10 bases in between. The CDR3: CAWSVPSINTGELFF. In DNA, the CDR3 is TGTGCCTGGAGTGTCCCCAGTATTAACACCGGGGAGCTGTTTTTT.

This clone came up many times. CDR3 protein: CATSRDVQGGNQPQHF. The CDR3 DNA reads TGTGCCACCAGCAGAGATGTACAGGGGGGCAATCAGCCCCAGCATTTT. This chain uses TRBV15 with TRBJ1-5; the match to TRBD1 covers 8 bases. With 0 bases clipped from V and 2 bases from J, the junction kept 3 bases outside the gene matches. The CDR3 runs to 16 residues. Germline V gene lookup returns CDR1 LNHNV and CDR2 YYDKDF (reference sequence).

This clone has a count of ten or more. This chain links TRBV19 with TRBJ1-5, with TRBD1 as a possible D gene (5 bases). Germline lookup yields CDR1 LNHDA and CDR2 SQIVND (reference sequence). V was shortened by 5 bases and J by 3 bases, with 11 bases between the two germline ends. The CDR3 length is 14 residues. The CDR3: CASSEKGPNQPQHF. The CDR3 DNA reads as TGTGCCAGTAGTGAGAAGGGGCCCAATCAGCCCCAGCATTTT.

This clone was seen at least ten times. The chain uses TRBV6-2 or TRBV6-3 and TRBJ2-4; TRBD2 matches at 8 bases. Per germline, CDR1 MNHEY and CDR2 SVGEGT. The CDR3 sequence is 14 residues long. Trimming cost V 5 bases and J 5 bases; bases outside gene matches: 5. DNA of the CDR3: TGTGCCAGCAGTGACAGCGGGAGCCAAAACATTCAGTACTTC. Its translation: CASSDSGSQNIQYF.

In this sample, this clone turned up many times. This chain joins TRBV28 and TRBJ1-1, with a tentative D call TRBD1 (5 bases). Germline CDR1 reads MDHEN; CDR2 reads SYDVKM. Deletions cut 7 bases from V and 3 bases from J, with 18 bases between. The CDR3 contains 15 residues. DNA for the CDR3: TGTGCCAGCACTGAGCCGGGGGGACCGCACACTGAAGCTTTCTTT. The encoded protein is CASTEPGGPHTEAFF. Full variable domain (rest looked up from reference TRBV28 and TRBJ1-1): DVKVTQSSRYLVKRTGEKVFLECVQDMDHENMFWYRQDPGLGLRLIYFSYDVKMKEKGDIPEGYSVSREKKERFSLILESASTNQTSMYLCASTEPGGPHTEAFFGQGTRLTVV.